This section outlines one T cell receptor beta chain sequence together with its context. Its antigen is undetermined. The germline gives CDR1 MNHEY, CDR2 SVGAGI. This CDR3 contains 16 residues. Trimming shortened V by 0 bases and J by 4 bases, and 15 bases separated the two germline ends. The source of the sample is a study of beta chain features in type 1 diabetes. The study reverse transcribed the entire isolated RNA, so it sequenced expressed TCRB transcripts. Repertoires were generated with immunoSEQ multiplex PCR, while TCRdb's copy carries only in-frame clones and drops some. The sample holds around 250,000 clones, roughly a quarter seen once. General study findings and limits: A moderate, significant TCRB CDR3 shortening appeared in type 1 diabetes across four CD4+ subsets.

This TCR derives from a woman between 25 and 40 years old with type 1 diabetes. Sequences were obtained from naive CD4+ T cells from blood. V is TRBV6-5 and J is TRBJ1-1; D is undetermined. CDR3 region: CASSYSWGGSPTEAFF. CDR3 bases: TGTGCCAGCAGTTACTCTTGGGGAGGTAGTCCCACTGAAGCTTTCTTT.